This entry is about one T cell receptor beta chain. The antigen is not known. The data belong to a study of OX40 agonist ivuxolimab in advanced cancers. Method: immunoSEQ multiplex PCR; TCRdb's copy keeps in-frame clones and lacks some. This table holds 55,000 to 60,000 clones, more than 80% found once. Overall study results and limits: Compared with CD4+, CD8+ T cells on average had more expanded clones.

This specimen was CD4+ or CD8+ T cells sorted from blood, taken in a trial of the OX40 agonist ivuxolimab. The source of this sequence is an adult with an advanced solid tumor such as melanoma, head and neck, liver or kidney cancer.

The CDR3 region is CASRPTGGSGKLFF. CDR3 sequence (DNA): TGTGCCAGCAGACCTACAGGGGGGAGTGGAAAACTGTTTTTT. This chain links TRBV28 with TRBJ1-4; TRBD1 aligns across 8 bases. The ends lost 6 bases at V and 10 bases at J; junction bases unmatched: 10. There are 14 residues in the CDR3. From germline, CDR1 is MDHEN and CDR2 SYDVKM.